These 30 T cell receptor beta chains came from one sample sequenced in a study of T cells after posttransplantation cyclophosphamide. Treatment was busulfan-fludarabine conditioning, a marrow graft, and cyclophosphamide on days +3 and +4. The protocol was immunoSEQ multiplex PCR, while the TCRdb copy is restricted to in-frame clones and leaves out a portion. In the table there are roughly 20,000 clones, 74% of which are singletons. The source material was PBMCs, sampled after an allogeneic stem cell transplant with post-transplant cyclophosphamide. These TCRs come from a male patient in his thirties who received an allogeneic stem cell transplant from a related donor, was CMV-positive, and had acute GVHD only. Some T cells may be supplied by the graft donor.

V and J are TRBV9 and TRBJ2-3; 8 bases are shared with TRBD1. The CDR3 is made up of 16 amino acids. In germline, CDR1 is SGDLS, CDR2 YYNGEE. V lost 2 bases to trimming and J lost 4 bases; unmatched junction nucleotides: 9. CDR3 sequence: CASSVRTGFSADTQYF. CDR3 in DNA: TGTGCCAGCAGCGTGAGGACAGGGTTCAGTGCAGATACGCAGTATTTT.

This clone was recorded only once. The CDR3 loop reads CASSYPYGQATGEAFF. For the CDR3, the DNA is TGTGCCAGCAGTTACCCATACGGACAGGCGACAGGTGAAGCTTTCTTT. The chain links TRBV6-6 to TRBJ1-1; 7 bases fit TRBD1. V shed 2 bases and J 7 bases; nucleotides not matched to a gene: 13. Germline V gene data show CDR1 as MNHNY and CDR2 as SVGAGI (reference sequence). The CDR3 consists of 16 residues.

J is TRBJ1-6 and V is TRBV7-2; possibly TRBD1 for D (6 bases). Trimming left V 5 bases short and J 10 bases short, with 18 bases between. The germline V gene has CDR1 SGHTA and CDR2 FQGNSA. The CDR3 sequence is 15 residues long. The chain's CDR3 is CASSHNQGFGSPLHF. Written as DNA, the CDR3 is TGTGCCAGCAGCCACAACCAGGGGTTCGGGTCACCCCTCCACTTT.

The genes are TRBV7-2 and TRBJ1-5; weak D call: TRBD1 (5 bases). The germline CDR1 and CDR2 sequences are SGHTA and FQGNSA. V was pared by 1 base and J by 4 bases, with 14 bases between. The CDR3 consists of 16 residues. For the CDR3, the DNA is TGTGCCAGCAGCTTAGTAGCCTCGGGGGGGAATCAGCCCCAGCATTTT. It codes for CASSLVASGGNQPQHF.

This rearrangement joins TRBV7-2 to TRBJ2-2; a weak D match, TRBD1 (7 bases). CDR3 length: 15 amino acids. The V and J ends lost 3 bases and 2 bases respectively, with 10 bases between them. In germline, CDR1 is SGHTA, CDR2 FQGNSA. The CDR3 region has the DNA TGTGCCAGCAGCTTGCAGGGGGGTAACACCGGGGAGCTGTTTTTT. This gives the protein CASSLQGGNTGELFF.

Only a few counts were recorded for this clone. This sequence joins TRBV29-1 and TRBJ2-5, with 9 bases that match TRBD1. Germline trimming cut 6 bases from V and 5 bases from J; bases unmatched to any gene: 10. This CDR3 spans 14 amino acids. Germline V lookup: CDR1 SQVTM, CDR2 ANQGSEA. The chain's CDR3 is CSVEPGQGWETQYF. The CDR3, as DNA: TGCAGCGTGGAACCGGGACAGGGCTGGGAGACCCAGTACTTC.

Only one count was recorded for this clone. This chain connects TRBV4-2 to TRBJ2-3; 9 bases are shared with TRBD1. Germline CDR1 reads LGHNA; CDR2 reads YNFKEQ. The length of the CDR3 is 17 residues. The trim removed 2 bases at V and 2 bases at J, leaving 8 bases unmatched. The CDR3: CASSQRTGAGVTDTQYF. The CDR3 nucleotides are TGTGCCAGCAGCCAACGGACAGGGGCGGGTGTCACAGATACGCAGTATTTT.

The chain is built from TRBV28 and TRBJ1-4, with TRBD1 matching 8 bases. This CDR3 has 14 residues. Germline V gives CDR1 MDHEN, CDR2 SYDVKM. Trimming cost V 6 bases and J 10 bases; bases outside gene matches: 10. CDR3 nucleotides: TGTGCCAGCAGCGGACAGGGTTGGAGGGGAAAACTGTTTTTT. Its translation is CASSGQGWRGKLFF.

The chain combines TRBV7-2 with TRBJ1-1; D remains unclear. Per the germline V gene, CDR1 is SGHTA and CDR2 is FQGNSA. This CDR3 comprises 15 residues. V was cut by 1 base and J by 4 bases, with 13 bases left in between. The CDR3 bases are TGTGCCAGCAGCTTAGGCGGAGGTGGGATCACTGAAGCTTTCTTT. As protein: CASSLGGGGITEAFF.

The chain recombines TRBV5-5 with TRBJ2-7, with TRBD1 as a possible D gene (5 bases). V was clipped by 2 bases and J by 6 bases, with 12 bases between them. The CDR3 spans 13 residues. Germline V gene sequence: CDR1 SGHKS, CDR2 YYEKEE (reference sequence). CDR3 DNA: TGTGCCAGCAGCTTTGGGGTAAGGGGCGAGCAGTACTTC. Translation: CASSFGVRGEQYF.

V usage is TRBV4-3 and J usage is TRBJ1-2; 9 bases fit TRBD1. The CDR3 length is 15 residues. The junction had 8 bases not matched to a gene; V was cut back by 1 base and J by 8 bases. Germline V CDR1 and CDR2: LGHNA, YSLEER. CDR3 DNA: TGCGCCAGCAGCCAAGTCAAACAGGGGGCTGGCGGCTACACCTTC. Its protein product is CASSQVKQGAGGYTF.

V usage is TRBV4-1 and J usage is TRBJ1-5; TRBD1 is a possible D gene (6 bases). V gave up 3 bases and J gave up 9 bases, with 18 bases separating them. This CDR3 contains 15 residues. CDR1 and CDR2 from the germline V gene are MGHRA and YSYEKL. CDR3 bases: TGCGCCAGCAGCCACCGGGAACTAGGGGGGGCGCCCCAGCATTTT. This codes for CASSHRELGGAPQHF.

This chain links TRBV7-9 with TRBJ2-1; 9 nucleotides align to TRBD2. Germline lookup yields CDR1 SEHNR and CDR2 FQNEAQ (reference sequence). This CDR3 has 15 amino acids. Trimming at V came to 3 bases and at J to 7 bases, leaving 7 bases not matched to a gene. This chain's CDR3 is CASSLRPSGENEQFF. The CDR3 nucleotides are TGTGCCAGCAGCTTGCGTCCTAGCGGGGAGAATGAGCAGTTCTTC.

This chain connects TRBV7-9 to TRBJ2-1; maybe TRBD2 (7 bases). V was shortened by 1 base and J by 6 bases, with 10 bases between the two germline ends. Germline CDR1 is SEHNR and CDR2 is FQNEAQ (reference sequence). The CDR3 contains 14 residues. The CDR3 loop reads CASSLGGGPNEQFF. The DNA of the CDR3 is TGTGCCAGCAGCTTAGGGGGGGGGCCCAATGAGCAGTTCTTC.

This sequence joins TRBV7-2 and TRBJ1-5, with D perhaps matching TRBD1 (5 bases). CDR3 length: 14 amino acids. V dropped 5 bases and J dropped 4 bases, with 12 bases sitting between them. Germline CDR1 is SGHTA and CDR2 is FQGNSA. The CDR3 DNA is TGTGCCAGCAGCCCACAGGAGACAAATCAGCCCCAGCATTTT. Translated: CASSPQETNQPQHF. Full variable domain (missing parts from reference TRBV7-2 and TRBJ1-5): GAGVSQSPSNKVTEKGKDVELRCDPISGHTALYWYRQSLGQGLEFLIYFQGNSAPDKSGLPSDRFSAERTGGSVSTLTIQRTQQEDSAVYLCASSPQETNQPQHFGDGTRLSIL.

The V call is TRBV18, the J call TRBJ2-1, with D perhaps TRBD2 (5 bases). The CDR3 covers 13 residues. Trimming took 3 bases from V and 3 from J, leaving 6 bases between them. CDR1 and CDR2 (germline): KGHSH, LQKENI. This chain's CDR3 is CASSPAGYNEQFF. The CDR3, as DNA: TGTGCCAGCTCACCGGCGGGCTACAATGAGCAGTTCTTC.

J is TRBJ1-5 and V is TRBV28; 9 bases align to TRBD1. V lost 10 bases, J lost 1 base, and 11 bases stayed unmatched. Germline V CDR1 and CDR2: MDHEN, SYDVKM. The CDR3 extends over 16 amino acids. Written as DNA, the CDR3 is TGTGCCATCGAAACCGGGACAGGGAGGAGCAATCAGCCCCAGCATTTT. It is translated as CAIETGTGRSNQPQHF. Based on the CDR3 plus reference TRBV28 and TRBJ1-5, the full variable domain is DVKVTQSSRYLVKRTGEKVFLECVQDMDHENMFWYRQDPGLGLRLIYFSYDVKMKEKGDIPEGYSVSREKKERFSLILESASTNQTSMYLCAIETGTGRSNQPQHFGDGTRLSIL.

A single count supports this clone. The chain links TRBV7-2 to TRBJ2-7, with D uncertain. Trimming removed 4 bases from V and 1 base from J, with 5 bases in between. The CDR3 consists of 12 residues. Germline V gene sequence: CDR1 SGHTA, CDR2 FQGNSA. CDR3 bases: TGTGCCAGCAGCTACAATTCCTACGAGCAGTACTTC. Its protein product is CASSYNSYEQYF.

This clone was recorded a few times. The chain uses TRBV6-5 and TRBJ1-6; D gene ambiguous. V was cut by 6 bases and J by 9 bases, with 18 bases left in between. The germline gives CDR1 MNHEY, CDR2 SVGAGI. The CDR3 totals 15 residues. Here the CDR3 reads CASRRLETMLSPLHF. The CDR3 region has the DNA TGTGCCAGCAGGCGCCTGGAGACTATGCTTTCACCCCTCCACTTT.

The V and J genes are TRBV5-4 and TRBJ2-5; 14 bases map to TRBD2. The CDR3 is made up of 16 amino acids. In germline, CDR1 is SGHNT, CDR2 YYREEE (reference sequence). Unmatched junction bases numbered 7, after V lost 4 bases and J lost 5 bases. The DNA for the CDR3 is TGTGCCAGCAGCACGACTAGCGGGGGGGCCGGGGAGACCCAGTACTTC. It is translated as CASSTTSGGAGETQYF.

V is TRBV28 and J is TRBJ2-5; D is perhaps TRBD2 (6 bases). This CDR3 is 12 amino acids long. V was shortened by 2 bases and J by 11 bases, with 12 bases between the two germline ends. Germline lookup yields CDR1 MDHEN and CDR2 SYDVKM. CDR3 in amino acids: CASSLRREQQYF. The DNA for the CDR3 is TGTGCCAGCAGTTTACGCCGGGAGCAGCAGTACTTC.

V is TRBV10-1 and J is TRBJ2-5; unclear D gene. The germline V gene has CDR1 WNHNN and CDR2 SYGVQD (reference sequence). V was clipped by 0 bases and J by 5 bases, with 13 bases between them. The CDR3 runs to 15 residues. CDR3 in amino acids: CASSESNQPGETQYF. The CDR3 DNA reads TGCGCCAGCAGTGAGTCGAATCAGCCCGGGGAGACCCAGTACTTC.

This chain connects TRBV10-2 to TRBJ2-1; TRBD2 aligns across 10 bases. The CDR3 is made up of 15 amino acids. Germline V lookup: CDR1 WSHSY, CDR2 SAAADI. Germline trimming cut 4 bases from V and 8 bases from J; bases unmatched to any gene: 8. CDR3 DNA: TGCGCCAGCAGTGCCTTTAGCGGGGGGCCCTATGAGCAGTTCTTC. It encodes CASSAFSGGPYEQFF.

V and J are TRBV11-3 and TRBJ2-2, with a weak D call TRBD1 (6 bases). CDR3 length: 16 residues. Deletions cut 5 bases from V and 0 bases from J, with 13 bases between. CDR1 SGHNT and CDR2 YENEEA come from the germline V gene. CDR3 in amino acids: CASSPGQIANTGELFF. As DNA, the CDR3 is TGTGCCAGCAGCCCAGGACAGATAGCGAACACCGGGGAGCTGTTTTTT.

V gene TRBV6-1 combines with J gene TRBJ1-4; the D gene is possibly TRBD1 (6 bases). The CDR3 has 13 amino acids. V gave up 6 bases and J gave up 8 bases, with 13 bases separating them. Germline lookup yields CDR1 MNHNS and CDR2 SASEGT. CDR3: CASSTGIGEKLFF. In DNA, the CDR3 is TGTGCCAGCAGCACAGGGATAGGGGAAAAACTGTTTTTT.

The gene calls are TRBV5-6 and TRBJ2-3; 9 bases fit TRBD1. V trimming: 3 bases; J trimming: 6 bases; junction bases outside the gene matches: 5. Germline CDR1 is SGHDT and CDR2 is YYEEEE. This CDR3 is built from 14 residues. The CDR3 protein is CASSWDRVWDTQYF. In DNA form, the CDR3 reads TGTGCCAGCAGCTGGGACAGGGTATGGGATACGCAGTATTTT.

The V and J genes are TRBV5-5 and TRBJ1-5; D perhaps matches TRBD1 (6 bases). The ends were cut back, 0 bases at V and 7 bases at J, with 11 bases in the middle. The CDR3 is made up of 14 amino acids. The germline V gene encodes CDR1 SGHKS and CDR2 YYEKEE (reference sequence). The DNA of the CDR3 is TGTGCCAGCAGCTTGGTGGGGGCTGGACAGCCCCAGCATTTT. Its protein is CASSLVGAGQPQHF.

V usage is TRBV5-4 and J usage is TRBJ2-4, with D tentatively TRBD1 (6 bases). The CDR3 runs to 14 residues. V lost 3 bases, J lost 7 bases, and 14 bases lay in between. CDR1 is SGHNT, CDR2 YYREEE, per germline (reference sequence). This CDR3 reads CASSSDRQANIQYF. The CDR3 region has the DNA TGTGCCAGCAGCTCCGACAGGCAGGCCAACATTCAGTACTTC.

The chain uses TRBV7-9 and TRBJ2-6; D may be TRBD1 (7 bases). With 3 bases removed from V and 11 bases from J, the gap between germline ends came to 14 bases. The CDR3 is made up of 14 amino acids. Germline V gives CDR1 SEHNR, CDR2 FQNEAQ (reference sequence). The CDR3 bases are TGTGCCAGCAGCTTGGGAGGACAGGCTCACGTCCTGACTTTC. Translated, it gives CASSLGGQAHVLTF. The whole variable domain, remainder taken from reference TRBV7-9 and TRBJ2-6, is DTGVSQNPRHKITKRGQNVTFRCDPISEHNRLYWYRQTLGQGPEFLTYFQNEAQLEKSRLLSDRFSAERPKGSFSTLEIQRTEQGDSAMYLCASSLGGQAHVLTFGAGSRLTVL.

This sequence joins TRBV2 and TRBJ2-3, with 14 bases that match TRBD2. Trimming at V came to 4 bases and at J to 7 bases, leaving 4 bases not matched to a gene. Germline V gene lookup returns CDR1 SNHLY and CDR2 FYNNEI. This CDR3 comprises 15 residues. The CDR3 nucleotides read TGTGCCAGCAGTGGACTAGCGGGGGGGCAAAATACGCAGTATTTT. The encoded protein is CASSGLAGGQNTQYF.